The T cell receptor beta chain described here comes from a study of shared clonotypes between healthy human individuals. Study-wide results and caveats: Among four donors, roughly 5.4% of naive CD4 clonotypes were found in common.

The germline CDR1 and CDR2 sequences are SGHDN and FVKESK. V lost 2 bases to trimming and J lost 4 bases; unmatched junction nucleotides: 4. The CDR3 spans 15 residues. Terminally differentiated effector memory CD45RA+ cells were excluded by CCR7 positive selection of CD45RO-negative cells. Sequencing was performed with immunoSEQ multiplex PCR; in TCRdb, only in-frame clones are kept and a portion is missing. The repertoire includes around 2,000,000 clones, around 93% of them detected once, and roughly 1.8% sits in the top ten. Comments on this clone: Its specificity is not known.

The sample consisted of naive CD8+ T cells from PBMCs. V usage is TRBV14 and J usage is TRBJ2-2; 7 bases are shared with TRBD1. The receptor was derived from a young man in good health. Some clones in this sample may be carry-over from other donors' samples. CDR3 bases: TGTGCCAGCAGCCAAATACCAGGGGGCACCGGGGAGCTGTTTTTT. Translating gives CASSQIPGGTGELFF.